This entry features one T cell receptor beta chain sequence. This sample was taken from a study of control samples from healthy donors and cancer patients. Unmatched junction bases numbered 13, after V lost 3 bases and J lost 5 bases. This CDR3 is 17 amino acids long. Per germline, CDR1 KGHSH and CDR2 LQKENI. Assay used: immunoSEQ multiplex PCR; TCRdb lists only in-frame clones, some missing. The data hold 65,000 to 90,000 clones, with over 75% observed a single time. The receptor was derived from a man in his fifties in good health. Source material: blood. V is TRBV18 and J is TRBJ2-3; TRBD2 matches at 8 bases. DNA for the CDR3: TGTGCCAGCTCACCCCTGGGGGGGTCGAGCGGGAGAGATACGCAGTATTTT. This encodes CASSPLGGSSGRDTQYF. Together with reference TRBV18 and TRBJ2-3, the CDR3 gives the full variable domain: NAGVMQNPRHLVRRRGQEARLRCSPMKGHSHVYWYRQLPEEGLKFMVYLQKENIIDESGMPKERFSAEFPKEGPSILRIQQVVRGDSAAYFCASSPLGGSSGRDTQYFGPGTRLTVL.